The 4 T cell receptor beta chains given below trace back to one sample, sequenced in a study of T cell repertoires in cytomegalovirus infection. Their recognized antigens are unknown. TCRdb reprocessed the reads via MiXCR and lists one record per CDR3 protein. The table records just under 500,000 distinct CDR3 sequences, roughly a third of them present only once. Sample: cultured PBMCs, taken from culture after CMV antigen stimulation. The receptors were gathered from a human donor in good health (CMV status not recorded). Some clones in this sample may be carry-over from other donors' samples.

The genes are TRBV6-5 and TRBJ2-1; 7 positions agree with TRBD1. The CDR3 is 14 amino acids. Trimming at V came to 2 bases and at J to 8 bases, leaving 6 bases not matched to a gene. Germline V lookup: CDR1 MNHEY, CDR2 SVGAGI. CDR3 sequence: CASSYTTGAYEQFF. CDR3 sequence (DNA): TGTGCCAGCAGTTACACCACAGGGGCCTATGAGCAGTTCTTC.

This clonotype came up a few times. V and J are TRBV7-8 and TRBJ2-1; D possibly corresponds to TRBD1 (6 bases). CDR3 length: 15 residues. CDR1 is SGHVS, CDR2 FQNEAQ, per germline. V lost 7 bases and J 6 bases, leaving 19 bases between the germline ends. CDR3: CASIITGSGRNEQFF. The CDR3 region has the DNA TGTGCCAGCATTATAACAGGGTCCGGACGCAATGAGCAGTTCTTC.

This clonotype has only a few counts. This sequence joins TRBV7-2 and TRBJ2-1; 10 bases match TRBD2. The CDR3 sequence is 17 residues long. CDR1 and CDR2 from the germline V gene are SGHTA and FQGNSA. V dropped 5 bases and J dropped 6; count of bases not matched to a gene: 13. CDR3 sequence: CASSPNSGRPLINEQFF. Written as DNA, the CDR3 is TGTGCCAGCAGCCCAAATAGCGGGAGGCCCCTTATCAATGAGCAGTTCTTC.

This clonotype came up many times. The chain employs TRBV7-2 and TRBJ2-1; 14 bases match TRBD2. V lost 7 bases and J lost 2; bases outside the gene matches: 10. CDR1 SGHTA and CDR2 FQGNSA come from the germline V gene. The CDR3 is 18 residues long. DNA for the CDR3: TGTGCCAGCACCGTACTCCCGACTAGCGGGAGGGCCTACAATGAGCAGTTCTTC. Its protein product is CASTVLPTSGRAYNEQFF.